The clone carrying this TCR beta chain has only a few counts. The data are from a study of patients and donors after allogeneic stem cell transplantation. V gave up 1 base and J gave up 3 bases; unmatched junction bases: 5. CDR3 length: 16 residues. Germline CDR1 reads SGHRS; CDR2 reads YFSETQ. TCRdb re-derived calls from the RT-PCR reads in MiXCR, one entry per CDR3 protein. The sample lists over 150,000 distinct CDR3 sequences; around 30% were seen once. The chain joins TRBV5-1 to TRBJ1-2; TRBD1 matches 11 bases. Material: blood, either unsorted or a sorted T cell fraction (not recorded which). This TCR derives from a human donor who was either an allogeneic HSCT recipient or a stem cell or donor lymphocyte infusion donor (not recorded which). It is not recorded whose cells these are; they may come from a transplant donor. In nucleotides, the CDR3 is TGCGCCAGCAGCTTGTCGGGGACAGGGGGTGACTATGGCTACACCTTC. It yields the protein CASSLSGTGGDYGYTF.